This is a list of T cell receptor beta chains from one sample in a study of T-cell reconstitution after alpha-beta-depleted transplantation in children. TCRdb called the PCR reads again in MiXCR, with one record for every CDR3 protein. Among roughly 610,000 distinct CDR3 sequences, 10% were seen once, and the ten largest hold 4%. This sample comprised PBMCs from the stem cell graft donor, obtained from the stem cell graft. The receptors were sampled from a human donor who donated a stem cell graft to a child with acute myeloid leukemia. CDR3s include the opening cysteine and the closing phenylalanine or tryptophan.

CDR3aa,j_gene,v_gene
CASTSTDTQYF,TRBJ2-3,TRBV12-3/TRBV12-4
CASSVAGWEQFF,TRBJ2-1,TRBV9
CASSLAGVGRSTQYF,TRBJ2-5,TRBV5-1
CASSQAGPGTEAFF,TRBJ1-1,TRBV3-1
CATKEAAYEQYF,TRBJ2-7,TRBV6-6
CASRETVGGSETQYF,TRBJ2-5,TRBV6-2/TRBV6-3
CASSSGGQTGLYEQYF,TRBJ2-7,TRBV5-5
CASSLTTRRNEQFF,TRBJ2-1,TRBV5-1
CASRLAGREGLFF,TRBJ2-1,TRBV12-3/TRBV12-4
CASSGSGPYEQYF,TRBJ2-7,TRBV2
CASSFLAGGTDTQYF,TRBJ2-3,TRBV27
CASGLGQGAASDTEAFF,TRBJ1-1,TRBV12-5
CASSLEPGSNEKLFF,TRBJ1-4,TRBV5-1
CASSPEVTSSGNTIYF,TRBJ1-3,TRBV18
CASSLAGGAEQFF,TRBJ2-1,TRBV13